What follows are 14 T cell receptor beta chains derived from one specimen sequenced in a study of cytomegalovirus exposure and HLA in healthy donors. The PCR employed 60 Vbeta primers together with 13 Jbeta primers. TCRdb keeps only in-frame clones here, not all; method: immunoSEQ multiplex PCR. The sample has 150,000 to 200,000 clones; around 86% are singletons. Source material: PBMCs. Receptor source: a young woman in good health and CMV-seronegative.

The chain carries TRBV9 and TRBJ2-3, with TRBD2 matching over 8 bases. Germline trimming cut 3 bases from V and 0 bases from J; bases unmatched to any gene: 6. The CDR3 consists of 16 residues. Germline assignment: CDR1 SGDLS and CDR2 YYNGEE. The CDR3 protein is CASSAGRVTSTDTQYF. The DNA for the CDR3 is TGTGCCAGCAGCGCCGGGAGGGTGACTAGCACAGATACGCAGTATTTT.

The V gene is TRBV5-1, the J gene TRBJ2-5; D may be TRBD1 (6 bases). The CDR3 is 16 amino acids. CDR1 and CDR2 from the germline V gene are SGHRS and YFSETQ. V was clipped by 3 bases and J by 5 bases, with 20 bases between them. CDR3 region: CASSSTGSIASETQYF. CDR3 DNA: TGCGCCAGCAGCTCGACAGGATCAATTGCGTCGGAGACCCAGTACTTC.

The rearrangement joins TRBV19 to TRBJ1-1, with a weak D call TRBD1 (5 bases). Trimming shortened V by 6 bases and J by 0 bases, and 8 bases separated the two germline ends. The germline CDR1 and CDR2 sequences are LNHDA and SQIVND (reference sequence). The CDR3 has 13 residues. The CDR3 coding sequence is TGTGCCAGTAGCTCGGGGGTGAACACTGAAGCTTTCTTT. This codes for CASSSGVNTEAFF.

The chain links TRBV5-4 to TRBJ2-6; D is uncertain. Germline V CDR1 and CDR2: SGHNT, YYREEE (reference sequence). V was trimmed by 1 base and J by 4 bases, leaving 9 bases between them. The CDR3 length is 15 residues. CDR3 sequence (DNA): TGTGCCAGCAGCTTGCCCTCGCGGGGGGCCAACGTCCTGACTTTC. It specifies CASSLPSRGANVLTF.

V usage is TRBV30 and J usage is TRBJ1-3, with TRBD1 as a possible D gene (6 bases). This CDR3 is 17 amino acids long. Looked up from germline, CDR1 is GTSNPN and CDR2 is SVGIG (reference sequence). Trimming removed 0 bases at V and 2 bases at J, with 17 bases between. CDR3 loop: CAWSVLGWGRPGNTIYF. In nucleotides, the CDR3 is TGTGCCTGGAGTGTACTGGGTTGGGGGCGGCCTGGAAACACCATATATTTT.

The CDR3 coding sequence is TGCGCCAGCAGCCCCGGACAGGGCGGCACAGATACGCAGTATTTT. The encoded protein is CASSPGQGGTDTQYF. The chain joins TRBV5-1 to TRBJ2-3; 8 positions match TRBD1. Trimming cost V 4 bases and J 1 base; bases outside gene matches: 5. The CDR3 has 15 amino acids. The germline V gene has CDR1 SGHRS and CDR2 YFSETQ. The entire variable domain, with the rest obtained from reference TRBV5-1 and TRBJ2-3, is as follows: KAGVTQTPRYLIKTRGQQVTLSCSPISGHRSVSWYQQTPGQGLQFLFEYFSETQRNKGNFPGRFSGRQFSNSRSEMNVSTLELGDSALYLCASSPGQGGTDTQYFGPGTRLTVL.

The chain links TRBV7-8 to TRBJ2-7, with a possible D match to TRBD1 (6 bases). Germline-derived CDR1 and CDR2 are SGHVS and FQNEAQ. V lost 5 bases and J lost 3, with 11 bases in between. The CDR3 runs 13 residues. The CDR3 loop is CASSHGQNYEQYF. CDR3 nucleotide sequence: TGTGCCAGCAGCCACGGACAGAACTACGAGCAGTACTTC.

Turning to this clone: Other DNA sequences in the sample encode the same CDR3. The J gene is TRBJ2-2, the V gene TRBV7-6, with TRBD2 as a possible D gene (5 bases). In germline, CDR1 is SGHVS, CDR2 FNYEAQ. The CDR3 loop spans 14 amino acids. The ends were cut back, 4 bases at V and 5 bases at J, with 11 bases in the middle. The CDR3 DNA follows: TGTGCCAGCAGCTCCCGCACGGGGACCGGGGAGCTGTTTTTT. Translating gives CASSSRTGTGELFF.

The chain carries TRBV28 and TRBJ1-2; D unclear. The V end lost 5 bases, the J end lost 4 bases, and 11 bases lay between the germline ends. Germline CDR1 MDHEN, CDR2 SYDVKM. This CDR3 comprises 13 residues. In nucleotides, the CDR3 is TGTGCCAGCAGTAAAAGGAGACCCTATGGCTACACCTTC. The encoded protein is CASSKRRPYGYTF.

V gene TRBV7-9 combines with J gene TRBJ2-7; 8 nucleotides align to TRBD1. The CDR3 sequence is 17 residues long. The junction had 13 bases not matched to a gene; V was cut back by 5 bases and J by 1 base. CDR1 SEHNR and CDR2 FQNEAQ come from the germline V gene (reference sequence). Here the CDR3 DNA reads TGTGCCAGCAGCCCTCGGACAGGGAGGAGTGCTTCCTACGAGCAGTACTTC. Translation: CASSPRTGRSASYEQYF.

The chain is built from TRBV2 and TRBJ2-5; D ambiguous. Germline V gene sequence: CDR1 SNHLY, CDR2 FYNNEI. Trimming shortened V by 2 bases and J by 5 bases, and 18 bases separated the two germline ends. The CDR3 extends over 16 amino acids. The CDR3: CASSEPTTRQPETQYF. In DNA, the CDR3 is TGTGCCAGCAGTGAACCAACGACACGGCAGCCGGAGACCCAGTACTTC.

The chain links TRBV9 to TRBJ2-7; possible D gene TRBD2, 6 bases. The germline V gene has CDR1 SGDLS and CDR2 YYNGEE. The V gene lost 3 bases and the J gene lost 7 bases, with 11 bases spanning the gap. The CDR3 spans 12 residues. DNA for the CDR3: TGTGCCAGCAGCGGGTTGGAGGGGGAGCAGTACTTC. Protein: CASSGLEGEQYF.

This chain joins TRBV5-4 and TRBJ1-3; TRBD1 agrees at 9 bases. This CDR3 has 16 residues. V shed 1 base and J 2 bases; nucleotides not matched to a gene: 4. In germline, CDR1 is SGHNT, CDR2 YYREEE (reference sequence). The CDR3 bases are TGTGCCAGCAGCTTGAAACAGGGGGCGACTGGAAACACCATATATTTT. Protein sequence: CASSLKQGATGNTIYF. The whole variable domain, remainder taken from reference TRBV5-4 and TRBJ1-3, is ETGVTQSPTHLIKTRGQQVTLRCSSQSGHNTVSWYQQALGQGPQFIFQYYREEENGRGNFPPRFSGLQFPNYSSELNVNALELDDSALYLCASSLKQGATGNTIYFGEGSWLTVV.

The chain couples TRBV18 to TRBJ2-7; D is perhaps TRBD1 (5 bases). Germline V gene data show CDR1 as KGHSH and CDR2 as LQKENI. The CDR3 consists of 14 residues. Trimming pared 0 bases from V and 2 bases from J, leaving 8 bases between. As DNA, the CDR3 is TGTGCCAGCTCACCACCCCAGGGCACCTACGAGCAGTACTTC. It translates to CASSPPQGTYEQYF. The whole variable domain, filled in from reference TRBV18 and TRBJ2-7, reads NAGVMQNPRHLVRRRGQEARLRCSPMKGHSHVYWYRQLPEEGLKFMVYLQKENIIDESGMPKERFSAEFPKEGPSILRIQQVVRGDSAAYFCASSPPQGTYEQYFGPGTRLTVT.